Listed below are T cell receptor beta chains from one sample, sequenced in a study of cytomegalovirus exposure and HLA in healthy donors. Measured with immunoSEQ multiplex PCR; TCRdb has only the in-frame clones, and not every one. The table lists about 360,000 clones, around 86% of them singletons. Source material: PBMCs. The receptors derive from a woman aged 18-29 years in good health and CMV-seronegative. Both conserved end residues are part of each CDR3. A D gene is named only where the DNA matches it firmly. Clone size is shown for a subset of rows, as once, few, many or a class of expanded clone.

d_call: NA
clone_size: NA
v_call: TRBV28
j_call: TRBJ2-7
cdr3_aa: CASRRMLEQYF
cdr3_nt: TGTGCCAGCAGGAGAATGTTGGAGCAGTACTTC

d_call: TRBD2
clone_size: NA
v_call: TRBV4-1
j_call: TRBJ2-7
cdr3_aa: CASSHLAGGTSSYEQYF
cdr3_nt: TGCGCCAGCAGCCATCTGGCGGGAGGGACGAGCTCCTACGAGCAGTACTTC

d_call: NA
clone_size: NA
v_call: TRBV9
j_call: TRBJ2-5
cdr3_aa: CASSADRPIKETQYF
cdr3_nt: TGTGCCAGCAGCGCAGACAGGCCGATTAAAGAGACCCAGTACTTC

d_call: NA
clone_size: NA
v_call: TRBV28
j_call: TRBJ2-1
cdr3_aa: CASSLSGVIPLSEQFF
cdr3_nt: TGTGCCAGCAGTTTATCGGGAGTAATCCCTCTCAGTGAGCAGTTCTTC

d_call: TRBD2
clone_size: few
v_call: TRBV5-1
j_call: TRBJ2-3
cdr3_aa: CASSLLGLAGGTTDTQYF
cdr3_nt: TGCGCCAGCAGCTTGCTAGGACTAGCGGGAGGGACCACAGATACGCAGTATTTT

d_call: NA
clone_size: NA
v_call: TRBV6-1
j_call: TRBJ1-6
cdr3_aa: CASAGAFYNSPLHF
cdr3_nt: TGTGCCAGCGCAGGGGCTTTCTATAATTCACCCCTCCACTTT

d_call: NA
clone_size: NA
v_call: TRBV9
j_call: TRBJ1-4
cdr3_aa: CASSVAGLGEKLFF
cdr3_nt: TGTGCCAGCAGCGTAGCAGGCCTCGGTGAAAAACTGTTTTTT

d_call: TRBD2
clone_size: NA
v_call: TRBV2
j_call: TRBJ2-7
cdr3_aa: CASSRTSGINEQYF
cdr3_nt: TGTGCCAGCAGTAGGACTAGCGGGATAAACGAGCAGTACTTC

d_call: NA
clone_size: NA
v_call: TRBV6-1
j_call: TRBJ2-4
cdr3_aa: CASTRRQGSDIQYF
cdr3_nt: TGTGCCAGCACCAGAAGGCAGGGTTCGGACATTCAGTACTTC

d_call: NA
clone_size: NA
v_call: TRBV27
j_call: TRBJ1-5
cdr3_aa: CASSLTGMYQPQHF
cdr3_nt: TGTGCCAGCAGTTTAACAGGGATGTATCAGCCCCAGCATTTT

d_call: NA
clone_size: NA
v_call: TRBV6-5
j_call: TRBJ2-1
cdr3_aa: CASSQRRGTNEQFF
cdr3_nt: TGTGCCAGCAGTCAAAGACGGGGGACCAATGAGCAGTTCTTC

d_call: NA
clone_size: NA
v_call: TRBV25-1
j_call: TRBJ2-1
cdr3_aa: CASSDPRGQINEQFF
cdr3_nt: TGTGCCAGCAGTGACCCTCGAGGACAGATCAATGAGCAGTTCTTC

d_call: NA
clone_size: NA
v_call: TRBV2
j_call: TRBJ1-1
cdr3_aa: CASMGGEWSGNTEAFF
cdr3_nt: TGTGCCAGCATGGGGGGGGAATGGTCGGGCAACACTGAAGCTTTCTTT

d_call: TRBD1
clone_size: NA
v_call: TRBV13
j_call: TRBJ1-6
cdr3_aa: CASSLGYRGDSPLHF
cdr3_nt: TGTGCCAGCAGCTTAGGTTACAGGGGAGATTCACCCCTCCACTTT

d_call: TRBD1
clone_size: NA
v_call: TRBV27
j_call: TRBJ1-2
cdr3_aa: CASTSLPGQGVNGYTF
cdr3_nt: TGTGCCAGCACTTCCCTCCCGGGACAGGGGGTAAATGGCTACACCTTC

d_call: NA
clone_size: NA
v_call: TRBV2
j_call: TRBJ2-1
cdr3_aa: CASGGTYNEQFF
cdr3_nt: TGTGCCAGCGGGGGGACGTACAATGAGCAGTTCTTC

d_call: TRBD2
clone_size: NA
v_call: TRBV5-1
j_call: TRBJ2-3
cdr3_aa: CASSSSTLAGDTQYF
cdr3_nt: TGCGCCAGCAGCTCCTCGACGCTAGCGGGAGATACGCAGTATTTT

d_call: TRBD2
clone_size: NA
v_call: TRBV6-1
j_call: TRBJ2-7
cdr3_aa: CASRASGGLEQYF
cdr3_nt: TGTGCCAGCAGGGCTAGCGGGGGTCTCGAGCAGTACTTC

d_call: NA
clone_size: NA
v_call: TRBV15
j_call: TRBJ1-3
cdr3_aa: CATSRGSDQGLGNTIYF
cdr3_nt: TGTGCCACCAGCAGAGGGAGTGACCAGGGCTTGGGGAACACCATATATTTT

d_call: NA
clone_size: NA
v_call: TRBV2
j_call: TRBJ2-2
cdr3_aa: CASSDREVGELFF
cdr3_nt: TGTGCCAGCAGTGACAGGGAAGTCGGGGAGCTGTTTTTT

d_call: TRBD1
clone_size: NA
v_call: TRBV28
j_call: TRBJ1-5
cdr3_aa: CASRNRGGNQPQHF
cdr3_nt: TGTGCCAGCAGGAACAGGGGAGGCAATCAGCCCCAGCATTTT

d_call: TRBD2
clone_size: NA
v_call: TRBV5-1
j_call: TRBJ2-1
cdr3_aa: CASSPGLADEQFF
cdr3_nt: TGCGCCAGCAGCCCGGGACTAGCCGATGAGCAGTTCTTC

d_call: NA
clone_size: NA
v_call: TRBV5-5
j_call: TRBJ1-2
cdr3_aa: CASSHSGGVSYGYTF
cdr3_nt: TGTGCCAGCAGCCACTCTGGAGGGGTATCATATGGCTACACCTTC

d_call: TRBD2
clone_size: NA
v_call: TRBV11-2
j_call: TRBJ2-7
cdr3_aa: CASSIGLAGAYEQYF
cdr3_nt: TGTGCCAGCAGCATAGGACTAGCGGGAGCGTACGAGCAGTACTTC

d_call: TRBD2
clone_size: NA
v_call: TRBV9
j_call: TRBJ2-2
cdr3_aa: CASSVGGRGTGELFF
cdr3_nt: TGTGCCAGCAGCGTAGGCGGGAGGGGCACCGGGGAGCTGTTTTTT

d_call: NA
clone_size: NA
v_call: TRBV4-1
j_call: TRBJ2-1
cdr3_aa: CASSLLQGTLSNNEQFF
cdr3_nt: TGCGCCAGCAGCCTCCTCCAGGGGACCCTTTCTAACAATGAGCAGTTCTTC

d_call: TRBD2
clone_size: NA
v_call: TRBV6-6
j_call: TRBJ2-4
cdr3_aa: CASSYGAGGQNIQYF
cdr3_nt: TGTGCCAGCAGTTACGGAGCGGGAGGACAAAACATTCAGTACTTC

d_call: NA
clone_size: NA
v_call: TRBV5-1
j_call: TRBJ1-2
cdr3_aa: CASSNTENYGYTF
cdr3_nt: TGCGCCAGCAGCAATACAGAGAACTATGGCTACACCTTC

d_call: TRBD2
clone_size: NA
v_call: TRBV11-2
j_call: TRBJ2-7
cdr3_aa: CASSLWGGRAFYEQYF
cdr3_nt: TGTGCCAGCAGCTTATGGGGCGGGAGGGCCTTCTACGAGCAGTACTTC

d_call: TRBD1
clone_size: NA
v_call: TRBV6-4
j_call: TRBJ1-2
cdr3_aa: CASHQRTGRSYTF
cdr3_nt: TGTGCCAGCCATCAGCGGACAGGGAGAAGCTACACCTTC

d_call: NA
clone_size: NA
v_call: TRBV30
j_call: TRBJ1-1
cdr3_aa: CAWSAGWDTEAFF
cdr3_nt: TGTGCCTGGAGTGCCGGGTGGGACACTGAAGCTTTCTTT